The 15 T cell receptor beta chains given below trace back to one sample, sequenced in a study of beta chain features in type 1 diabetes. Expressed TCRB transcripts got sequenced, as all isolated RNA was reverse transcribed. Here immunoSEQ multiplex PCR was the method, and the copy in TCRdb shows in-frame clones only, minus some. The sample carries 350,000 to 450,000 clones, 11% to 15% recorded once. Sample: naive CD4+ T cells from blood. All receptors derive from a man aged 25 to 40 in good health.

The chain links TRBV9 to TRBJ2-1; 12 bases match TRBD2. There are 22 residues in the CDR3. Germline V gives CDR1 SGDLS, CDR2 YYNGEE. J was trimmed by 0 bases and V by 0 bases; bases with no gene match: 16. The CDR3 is CASSVEGLGASGRASSYNEQFF. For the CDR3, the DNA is TGTGCCAGCAGCGTAGAAGGCTTGGGGGCTAGCGGGAGGGCGAGCTCCTACAATGAGCAGTTCTTC.

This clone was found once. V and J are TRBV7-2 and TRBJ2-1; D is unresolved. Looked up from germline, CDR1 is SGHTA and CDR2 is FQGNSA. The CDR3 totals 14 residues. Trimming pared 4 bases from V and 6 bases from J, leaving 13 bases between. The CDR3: CASSSVVGPNEQFF. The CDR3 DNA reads TGTGCCAGCAGCTCGGTTGTGGGTCCCAATGAGCAGTTCTTC.

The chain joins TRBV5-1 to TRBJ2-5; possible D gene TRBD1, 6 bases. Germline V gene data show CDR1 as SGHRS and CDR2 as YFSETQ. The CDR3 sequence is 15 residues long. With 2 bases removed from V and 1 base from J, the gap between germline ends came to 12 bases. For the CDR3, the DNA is TGCGCCAGCAGCTTTACAGGGTTTCTCCAAGAGACCCAGTACTTC. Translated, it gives CASSFTGFLQETQYF.

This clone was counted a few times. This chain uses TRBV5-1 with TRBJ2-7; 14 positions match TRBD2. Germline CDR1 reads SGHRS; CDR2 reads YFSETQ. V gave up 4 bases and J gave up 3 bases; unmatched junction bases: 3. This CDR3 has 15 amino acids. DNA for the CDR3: TGCGCCAGCAGCCCTGGGACTAGCGGGGGCTACGAGCAGTACTTC. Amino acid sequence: CASSPGTSGGYEQYF.

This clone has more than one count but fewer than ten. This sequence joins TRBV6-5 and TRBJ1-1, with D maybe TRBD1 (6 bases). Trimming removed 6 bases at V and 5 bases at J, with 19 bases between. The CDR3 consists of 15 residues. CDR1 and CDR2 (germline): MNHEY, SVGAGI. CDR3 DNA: TGTGCCAGCAGCGACAGGCATGGGGCGGGGACTGAAGCTTTCTTT. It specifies CASSDRHGAGTEAFF.

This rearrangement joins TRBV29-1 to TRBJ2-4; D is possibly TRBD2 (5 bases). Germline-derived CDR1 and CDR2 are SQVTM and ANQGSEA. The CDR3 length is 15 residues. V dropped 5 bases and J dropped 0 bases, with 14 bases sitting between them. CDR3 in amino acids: CSVLMEALAKNIQYF. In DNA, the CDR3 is TGCAGCGTTTTGATGGAGGCTCTAGCCAAAAACATTCAGTACTTC.

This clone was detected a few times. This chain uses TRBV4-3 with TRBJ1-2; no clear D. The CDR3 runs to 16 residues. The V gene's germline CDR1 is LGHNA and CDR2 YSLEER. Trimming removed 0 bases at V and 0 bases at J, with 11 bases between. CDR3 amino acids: CASSQEGWVPNYGYTF. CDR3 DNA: TGCGCCAGCAGCCAAGAGGGTTGGGTGCCTAACTATGGCTACACCTTC.

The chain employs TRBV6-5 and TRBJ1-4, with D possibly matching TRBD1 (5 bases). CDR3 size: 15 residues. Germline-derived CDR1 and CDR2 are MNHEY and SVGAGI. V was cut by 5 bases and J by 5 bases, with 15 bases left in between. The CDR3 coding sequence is TGTGCCAGCAGTCTACTCGGGACGGAGAATGAAAAACTGTTTTTT. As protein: CASSLLGTENEKLFF.

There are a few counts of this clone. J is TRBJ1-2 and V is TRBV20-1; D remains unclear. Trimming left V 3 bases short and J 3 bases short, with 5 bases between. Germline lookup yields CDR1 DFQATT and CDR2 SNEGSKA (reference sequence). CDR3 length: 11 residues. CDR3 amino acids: CSASVDYGYTF. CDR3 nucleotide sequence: TGCAGTGCTAGTGTAGACTATGGCTACACCTTC.

The CDR3, as DNA: TGTGCCTATTCCCCCGAGGTGCACACCGGGGAGCTGTTTTTT. Translated, it gives CAYSPEVHTGELFF. The gene calls are TRBV6-6 and TRBJ2-2; D gene unclear. Trimming shortened V by 11 bases and J by 3 bases, and 16 bases separated the two germline ends. The CDR3 contains 14 residues. Germline V lookup: CDR1 MNHNY, CDR2 SVGAGI (reference sequence).

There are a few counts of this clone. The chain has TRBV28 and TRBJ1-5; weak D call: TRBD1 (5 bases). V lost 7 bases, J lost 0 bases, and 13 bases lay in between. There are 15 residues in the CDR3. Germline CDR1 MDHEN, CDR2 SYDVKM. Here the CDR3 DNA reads TGTGCCAGCAAAAAGTCGGGGGTTAGCAATCAGCCCCAGCATTTT. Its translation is CASKKSGVSNQPQHF. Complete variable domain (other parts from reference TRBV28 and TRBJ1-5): DVKVTQSSRYLVKRTGEKVFLECVQDMDHENMFWYRQDPGLGLRLIYFSYDVKMKEKGDIPEGYSVSREKKERFSLILESASTNQTSMYLCASKKSGVSNQPQHFGDGTRLSIL.

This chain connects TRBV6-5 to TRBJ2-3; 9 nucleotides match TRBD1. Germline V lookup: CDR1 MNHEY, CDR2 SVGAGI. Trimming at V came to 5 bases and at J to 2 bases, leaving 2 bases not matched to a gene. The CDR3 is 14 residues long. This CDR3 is CASSGTGHTDTQYF. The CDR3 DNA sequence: TGTGCCAGCAGTGGGACAGGGCACACAGATACGCAGTATTTT.

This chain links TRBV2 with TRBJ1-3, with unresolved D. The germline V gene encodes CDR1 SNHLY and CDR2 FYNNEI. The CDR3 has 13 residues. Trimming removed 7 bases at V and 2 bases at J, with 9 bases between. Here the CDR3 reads CASTRDTGNTIYF. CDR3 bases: TGTGCCAGCACGAGGGATACTGGAAACACCATATATTTT.

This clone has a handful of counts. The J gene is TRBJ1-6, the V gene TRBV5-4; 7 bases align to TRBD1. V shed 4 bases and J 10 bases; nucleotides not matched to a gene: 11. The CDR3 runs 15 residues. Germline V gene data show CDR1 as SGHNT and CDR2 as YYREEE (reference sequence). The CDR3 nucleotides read TGTGCCAGCAGCGATCATCAGGGGGTAGAATCACCCCTCCACTTT. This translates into CASSDHQGVESPLHF. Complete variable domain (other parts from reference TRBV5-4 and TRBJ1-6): ETGVTQSPTHLIKTRGQQVTLRCSSQSGHNTVSWYQQALGQGPQFIFQYYREEENGRGNFPPRFSGLQFPNYSSELNVNALELDDSALYLCASSDHQGVESPLHFGNGTRLTVT.

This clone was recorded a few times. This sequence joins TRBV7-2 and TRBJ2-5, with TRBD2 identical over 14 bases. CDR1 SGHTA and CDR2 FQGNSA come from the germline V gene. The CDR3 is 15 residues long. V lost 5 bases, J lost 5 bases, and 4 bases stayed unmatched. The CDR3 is CASSPGLAGAETQYF. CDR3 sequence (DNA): TGTGCCAGCAGCCCGGGACTAGCGGGAGCCGAGACCCAGTACTTC.